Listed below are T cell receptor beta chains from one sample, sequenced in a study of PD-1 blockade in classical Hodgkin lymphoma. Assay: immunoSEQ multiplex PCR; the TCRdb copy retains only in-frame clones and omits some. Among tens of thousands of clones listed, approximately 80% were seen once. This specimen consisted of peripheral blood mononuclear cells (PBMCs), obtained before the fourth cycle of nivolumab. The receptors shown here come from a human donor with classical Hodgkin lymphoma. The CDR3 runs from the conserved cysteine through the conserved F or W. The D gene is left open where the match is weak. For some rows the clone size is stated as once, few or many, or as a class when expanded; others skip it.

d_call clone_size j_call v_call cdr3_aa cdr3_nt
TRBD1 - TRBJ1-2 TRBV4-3 CASSQWDRTFF TGCGCCAGCAGCCAGTGGGACAGGACCTTCTTC
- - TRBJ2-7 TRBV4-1 CASSQGTVTKSSSNYEQYF TGCGCCAGCAGCCAAGGGACAGTAACCAAGTCGTCTTCAAACTACGAGCAGTACTTC
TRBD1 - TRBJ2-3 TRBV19 CASSLATGTGAITDTQYF TGTGCCAGTAGCCTAGCAACCGGGACAGGGGCCATCACAGATACGCAGTATTTT
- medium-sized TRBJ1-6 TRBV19 CASAPGQGYSPLHF TGTGCCAGTGCTCCGGGACAAGGGTATTCACCCCTCCACTTT
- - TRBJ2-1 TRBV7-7 CASSSTAGPYNEQFF TGTGCTAGCAGCTCTACGGCGGGGCCCTACAATGAGCAGTTCTTC
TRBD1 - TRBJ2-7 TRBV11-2 CASTYRTGKDEQYF TGTGCCAGCACCTACAGGACAGGGAAGGACGAGCAGTACTTC
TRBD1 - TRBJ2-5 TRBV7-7 CASSFGQGETQYF TGTGCCAGCAGCTTTGGACAGGGAGAGACCCAGTACTTC
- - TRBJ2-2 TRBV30 CAWSVQGTGELFF TGTGCCTGGAGTGTACAGGGTACCGGGGAGCTGTTTTTT
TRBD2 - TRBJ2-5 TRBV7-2 CASRRGTGETQYF TGTGCCAGCAGGCGGGGGACTGGGGAGACCCAGTACTTC
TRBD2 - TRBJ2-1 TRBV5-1 CASSLTSSGGDDEQFF TGCGCCAGCAGCTTAACCTCTAGCGGGGGGGACGATGAGCAGTTCTTC
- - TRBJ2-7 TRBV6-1 CASNNGRPPYEQYF TGTGCCAGCAATAATGGGCGGCCCCCCTACGAGCAGTACTTC
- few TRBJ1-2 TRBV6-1 CASSEAGATGYTF TGTGCCAGCAGTGAAGCGGGCGCGACTGGCTACACCTTC
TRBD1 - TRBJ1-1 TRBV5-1 CASSAQGAPLNTEAFF TGCGCCAGCAGCGCCCAGGGGGCGCCTTTAAACACTGAAGCTTTCTTT
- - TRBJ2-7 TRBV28 CASSLTPAGSSYEQYF TGTGCCAGCAGTTTGACTCCGGCAGGAAGCTCCTACGAGCAGTACTTC
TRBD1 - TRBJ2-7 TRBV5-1 CASSLAGTENYEQYF TGCGCCAGCAGCTTAGCCGGGACAGAGAACTACGAGCAGTACTTC
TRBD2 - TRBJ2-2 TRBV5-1 CASSLRGTSGSIAGELFF TGCGCCAGCAGCTTGCGCGGGACTAGCGGGAGCATTGCCGGGGAGCTGTTTTTT
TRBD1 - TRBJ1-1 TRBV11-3 CASSPRQGQGNTEAFF TGTGCCAGCAGCCCCAGACAGGGTCAGGGAAATACTGAAGCTTTCTTT
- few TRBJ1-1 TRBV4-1 CASSLSNEGVTEAFF TGCGCCAGCAGCCTTTCGAATGAGGGGGTGACTGAAGCTTTCTTT
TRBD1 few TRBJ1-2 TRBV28 CASRPPDRGGGYTF TGTGCCAGCAGACCACCCGACAGGGGAGGTGGCTACACCTTC
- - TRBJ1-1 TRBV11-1 CASTSGGTRDTEAFF TGTGCCAGCACTTCCGGGGGGACAAGGGACACTGAAGCTTTCTTT
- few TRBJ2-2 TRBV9 CASSVIGDNTGELFF TGTGCCAGCAGCGTCATCGGGGATAACACCGGGGAGCTGTTTTTT
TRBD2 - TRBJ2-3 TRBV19 CASLLGGTQYF TGTGCCAGCCTCCTGGGAGGGACGCAGTATTTT
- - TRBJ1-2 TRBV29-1 CSVGLIDGYTF TGCAGCGTTGGGCTTATAGATGGCTACACCTTC
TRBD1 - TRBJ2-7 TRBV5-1 CASSWDRGPVEQYF TGCGCCAGCAGCTGGGACAGGGGTCCGGTCGAGCAGTACTTC
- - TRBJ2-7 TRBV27 CASSLDGGTPYEQYF TGTGCCAGCAGCCTGGATGGCGGGACACCTTACGAGCAGTACTTC
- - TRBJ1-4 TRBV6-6 CASRDGGHSNEKLFF TGTGCCAGCAGGGACGGGGGGCATAGTAATGAAAAACTGTTTTTT
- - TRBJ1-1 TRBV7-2 CASSLEGVMNTEAFF TGTGCCAGCAGCTTAGAGGGGGTGATGAACACTGAAGCTTTCTTT
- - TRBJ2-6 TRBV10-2 CASSDPLGLTGANVLTF TGCGCCAGCAGTGACCCGTTGGGGTTGACTGGGGCCAACGTCCTGACTTTC
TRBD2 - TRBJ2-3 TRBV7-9 CASSLGLAETDTQYF TGTGCCAGCAGCTTAGGACTAGCGGAGACAGATACGCAGTATTTT
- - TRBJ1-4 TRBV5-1 CASSLGVEEKLFF TGCGCCAGCAGCTTGGGTGTGGAGGAAAAACTGTTTTTT
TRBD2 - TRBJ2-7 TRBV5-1 CASSFGLAGDYEQYF TGCGCCAGCAGCTTTGGACTAGCGGGAGACTACGAGCAGTACTTC
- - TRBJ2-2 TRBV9 CASSVTSWNTGELFF TGTGCCAGCAGCGTAACTAGTTGGAACACCGGGGAGCTGTTTTTT
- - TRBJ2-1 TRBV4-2 CASSHGPPYNEQFF TGTGCCAGCAGCCACGGGCCTCCCTACAATGAGCAGTTCTTC
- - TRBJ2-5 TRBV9 CASSVLSSAGETQYF TGTGCCAGCAGCGTTTTATCTAGCGCGGGGGAGACCCAGTACTTC
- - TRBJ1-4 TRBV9 CASSVQGQRGEKLFF TGTGCCAGCAGCGTCCAGGGGCAGCGGGGTGAAAAACTGTTTTTT
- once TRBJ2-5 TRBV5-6 CASSWGETQYF TGTGCCAGCAGCTGGGGAGAGACCCAGTACTTC
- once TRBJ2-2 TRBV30 CAWSLGYTGELFF TGTGCCTGGAGTCTGGGGTACACCGGGGAGCTGTTTTTT
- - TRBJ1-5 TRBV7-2 CASSLVGGGQPQHF TGTGCCAGCAGCTTAGTTGGGGGGGGTCAGCCCCAGCATTTT
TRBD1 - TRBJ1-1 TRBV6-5 CASLGQSRDTEAFF TGTGCCAGTCTGGGACAGTCGCGGGACACTGAAGCTTTCTTT
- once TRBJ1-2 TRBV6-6 CASRPRREEGYTF TGTGCCAGCAGACCACGCAGGGAGGAAGGCTACACCTTC
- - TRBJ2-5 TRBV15 CATSSGQGRETQYF TGTGCCACCAGCAGCGGGCAGGGTAGGGAGACCCAGTACTTC
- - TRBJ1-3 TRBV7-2 CASSSDGYTIYF TGTGCCAGCAGCTCGGACGGGTACACCATATATTTT
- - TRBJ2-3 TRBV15 CATSRDSTDTQYF TGTGCCACCAGCAGAGATAGCACAGATACGCAGTATTTT
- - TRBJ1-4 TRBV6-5 CASSRLAVKEKLFF TGTGCCAGCAGCCGACTCGCCGTGAAGGAAAAACTGTTTTTT
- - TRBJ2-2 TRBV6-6 CASSYSTFGTGELFF TGTGCCAGCAGTTACTCTACTTTCGGGACCGGGGAGCTGTTTTTT
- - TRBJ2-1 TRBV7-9 CASSRSTPSSYNEQFF TGTGCCAGCAGCCGAAGCACACCTAGCTCCTACAATGAGCAGTTCTTC
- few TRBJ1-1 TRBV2 CASSIPGQGNTEAFF TGTGCCAGCAGTATACCGGGACAAGGGAACACTGAAGCTTTCTTT
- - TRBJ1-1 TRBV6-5 CASSYSLPGILEAFF TGTGCCAGCAGTTACTCACTACCTGGGATATTGGAAGCTTTCTTT
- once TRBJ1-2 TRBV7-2 CASSLNRDINYGYTF TGTGCCAGCAGCTTAAACAGGGATATTAACTATGGCTACACCTTC
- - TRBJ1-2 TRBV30 CAWSVGLSSNYGYTF TGTGCCTGGAGTGTGGGACTCAGTTCTAACTATGGCTACACCTTC
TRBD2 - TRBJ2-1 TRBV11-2 CASSNTSVTRNEQFF TGTGCCAGCAGCAACACTAGCGTTACAAGGAATGAGCAGTTCTTC
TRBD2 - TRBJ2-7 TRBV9 CASSVGASGSYEQYF TGTGCCAGCAGCGTAGGGGCTAGCGGGTCCTACGAGCAGTACTTC
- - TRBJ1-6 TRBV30 CAWIQGTSGSPLHF TGTGCCTGGATCCAAGGGACATCAGGTTCACCCCTCCACTTT